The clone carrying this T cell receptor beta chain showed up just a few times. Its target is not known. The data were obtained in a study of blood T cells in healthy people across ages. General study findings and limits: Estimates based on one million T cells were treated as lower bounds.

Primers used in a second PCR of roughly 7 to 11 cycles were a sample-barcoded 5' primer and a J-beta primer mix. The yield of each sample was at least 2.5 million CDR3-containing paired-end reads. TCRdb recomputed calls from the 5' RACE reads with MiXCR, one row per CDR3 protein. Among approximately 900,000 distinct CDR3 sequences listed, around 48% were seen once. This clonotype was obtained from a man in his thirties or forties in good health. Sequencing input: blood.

CDR3 residues: CSPNSGRWHEQFF. CDR3 DNA sequence: TGCAGTCCCAACTCCGGGCGATGGCATGAGCAGTTCTTC. The chain employs TRBV20-1 and TRBJ2-1; D ambiguous. The CDR3 runs 13 residues. V dropped 8 bases and J dropped 8 bases, with 19 bases sitting between them. Looked up from germline, CDR1 is DFQATT and CDR2 is SNEGSKA (reference sequence).